These 25 T cell receptor beta chains originate from one sample sequenced in a study of T cell responses to AZD1222 COVID-19 vaccine. Clones were read by immunoSEQ multiplex PCR, and TCRdb kept only the in-frame ones, dropping some. The table includes about 140,000 clones, roughly nine tenths detected once. The sample was peripheral blood, taken on day 0 of AZD1222 vaccination. These receptor sequences come from an adult in good health.

This rearrangement joins TRBV12-2 to TRBJ1-2. TRBV12-2 is a recognized pseudogene. The CDR3 runs to 13 residues. The CDR3 DNA reads as TGTGCAAGTCGGCCCCCCGCTAACTATGGCTACACCTTC. It is translated as CASRPPANYGYTF.

J is TRBJ2-5 and V is TRBV2; TRBD2 agrees at 7 bases. Germline assignment: CDR1 SNHLY and CDR2 FYNNEI. CDR3 length: 14 residues. Trimming cost V 3 bases and J 3 bases; bases outside gene matches: 4. The CDR3 nucleotides are TGTGCCAGCAGTGACCCCCGGGGGGAAGAGACCCAGTACTTC. Residues: CASSDPRGEETQYF.

The V gene is TRBV18, the J gene TRBJ1-1, with D perhaps matching TRBD1 (6 bases). V dropped 1 base and J dropped 1 base, with 13 bases sitting between them. The CDR3 is 16 residues long. CDR1 is KGHSH, CDR2 LQKENI, per germline. The CDR3 DNA sequence: TGTGCCAGCTCACCACTTCACAGGGACAAGAACACTGAAGCTTTCTTT. It is translated as CASSPLHRDKNTEAFF.

The J gene is TRBJ1-1, the V gene TRBV5-1; D is undetermined. The V end was cut by 0 bases, the J end by 3 bases, with 9 bases between. CDR1 SGHRS and CDR2 YFSETQ come from the germline V gene. This CDR3 has 14 amino acids. The CDR3 region is CASSLDRVDTEAFF. The DNA of the CDR3 is TGCGCCAGCAGCTTGGATCGGGTGGACACTGAAGCTTTCTTT.

V usage is TRBV7-3 and J usage is TRBJ1-2; 7 bases are a match to TRBD1. The V segment lost 5 bases and the J segment 4 bases; nucleotides outside the gene matches: 1. Germline values: CDR1 SGHTA, CDR2 FQGTGA. This CDR3 has 12 residues. CDR3 DNA: TGTGCCAGCAGCGCAGGGGGCTATGGCTACACCTTC. This sequence encodes CASSAGGYGYTF.

This sequence joins TRBV4-1 and TRBJ2-1, with D uncertain. The CDR3 is made up of 17 amino acids. Germline assignment: CDR1 MGHRA and CDR2 YSYEKL. The V end was cut by 0 bases, the J end by 0 bases, with 12 bases between. The CDR3 nucleotides are TGCGCCAGCAGCCAAGAAGGCCCAGCGAGCTCCTACAATGAGCAGTTCTTC. It yields the protein CASSQEGPASSYNEQFF.

The rearrangement links TRBV5-5 to TRBJ1-1; D is unresolved. The CDR3 is 15 amino acids. V lost 1 base, J lost 3 bases, and 13 bases lay in between. The germline V gene encodes CDR1 SGHKS and CDR2 YYEKEE (reference sequence). CDR3 residues: CASSLSWEVDTEAFF. The DNA for the CDR3 is TGTGCCAGCAGCTTGTCATGGGAGGTGGACACTGAAGCTTTCTTT.

In this sample, this clone turned up a few times. The J gene is TRBJ2-4, the V gene TRBV5-5, with unresolved D. Germline V lookup: CDR1 SGHKS, CDR2 YYEKEE (reference sequence). V was clipped by 1 base and J by 6 bases, with 5 bases between them. The CDR3 extends over 12 amino acids. The CDR3 DNA follows: TGTGCCAGCAGCTTGCCCAGAAACATTCAGTACTTC. It encodes CASSLPRNIQYF. Together with reference TRBV5-5 and TRBJ2-4, the CDR3 gives the full variable domain: DAGVTQSPTHLIKTRGQQVTLRCSPISGHKSVSWYQQVLGQGPQFIFQYYEKEERGRGNFPDRFSARQFPNYSSELNVNALLLGDSALYLCASSLPRNIQYFGAGTRLSVL.

The genes are TRBV6-5 and TRBJ2-5; D not certain. Trimming left V 6 bases short and J 2 bases short, with 4 bases between. Germline V lookup: CDR1 MNHEY, CDR2 SVGAGI. The CDR3 runs to 11 residues. The CDR3 DNA reads TGTGCCAGCAGAGGACAAGAGACCCAGTACTTC. Amino acids: CASRGQETQYF.

The chain recombines TRBV4-1 with TRBJ1-5, with D possibly TRBD1 on 5 matching bases. The germline CDR1 and CDR2 sequences are MGHRA and YSYEKL. The CDR3 length is 13 residues. V was trimmed by 8 bases and J by 4 bases, leaving 12 bases between them. The CDR3 sequence is CASGAARNQPQHF. CDR3 sequence (DNA): TGCGCCAGCGGGGCGGCTCGGAATCAGCCCCAGCATTTT.

V usage is TRBV3-1 (or the pseudogene TRBV3-2) and J usage is TRBJ2-7, with 8 bases identical to TRBD1. This CDR3 spans 15 amino acids. V lost 2 bases to trimming and J lost 5 bases; unmatched junction nucleotides: 8. The V gene's germline CDR1 is LGHDT and CDR2 YNNKEL (reference sequence). The CDR3 coding sequence is TGTGCCAGCAGCCAAAGTGGGACAGGTTCCCACGAGCAGTACTTC. Its protein product is CASSQSGTGSHEQYF.

The V call is TRBV5-6, the J call TRBJ2-3; a weak D match, TRBD2 (6 bases). CDR3 length: 14 residues. Germline V lookup: CDR1 SGHDT, CDR2 YYEEEE. The ends were cut back, 3 bases at V and 7 bases at J, with 15 bases in the middle. The CDR3 here is CASSYQRAPHTQYF. The CDR3 DNA reads as TGTGCCAGCAGCTATCAGCGGGCTCCCCATACGCAGTATTTT.

V usage is TRBV5-6 and J usage is TRBJ1-1; 8 positions match TRBD1. V lost 2 bases to trimming and J lost 5 bases; unmatched junction nucleotides: 11. This CDR3 region has 16 residues. From germline, CDR1 is SGHDT and CDR2 YYEEEE. In DNA form, the CDR3 reads TGTGCCAGCAGCTTTGGTAGGGGCTACAGGGGGACTGAAGCTTTCTTT. Residues: CASSFGRGYRGTEAFF.

This clone was found once. V is TRBV19 and J is TRBJ1-1, with D maybe TRBD1 (6 bases). The CDR3 sequence is 12 residues long. The germline V gene encodes CDR1 LNHDA and CDR2 SQIVND (reference sequence). Trimming took 5 bases from V and 5 from J, leaving 9 bases between them. The CDR3 DNA reads as TGTGCCAGTAGTCAGGGGTGGACTGAAGCTTTCTTT. Its translation: CASSQGWTEAFF.

The chain links TRBV14 to TRBJ1-3; tentatively, D is TRBD1 (6 bases). Trimming removed 6 bases at V and 1 base at J, with 10 bases between. The CDR3 has 14 residues. The V gene's germline CDR1 is SGHDN and CDR2 FVKESK. CDR3 amino acids: CASRAGASGNTIYF. The DNA of the CDR3 is TGTGCCAGCAGGGCAGGGGCGTCTGGAAACACCATATATTTT.

This clone was picked up a small number of times. J is TRBJ1-2 and V is TRBV6-1; tentatively, D is TRBD1 (6 bases). Germline values: CDR1 MNHNS, CDR2 SASEGT. The length of the CDR3 is 15 residues. The V end lost 3 bases, the J end lost 4 bases, and 15 bases lay between the germline ends. The CDR3, as DNA: TGTGCCAGCAGTGAGGGGGCGGGAGCTTTCTATGGCTACACCTTC. This codes for CASSEGAGAFYGYTF.

The V gene is TRBV30, the J gene TRBJ1-1, with D tentatively TRBD1 (6 bases). The V end lost 4 bases, the J end lost 4 bases, and 13 bases lay between the germline ends. The CDR3 consists of 13 residues. Germline V gene data show CDR1 as GTSNPN and CDR2 as SVGIG (reference sequence). CDR3 nucleotide sequence: TGTGCCTGGATTGGGGGGGCTGTCACTGAAGCTTTCTTT. Residues: CAWIGGAVTEAFF.

DNA for the CDR3: TGTGCCTGGAGGCGGCCTGGAGGGGGGGGGTCCTACGAGCAGTACTTC. Protein: CAWRRPGGGGSYEQYF. The chain employs TRBV30 and TRBJ2-7; TRBD2 might be the D (7 bases). The CDR3 length is 16 residues. Germline V gene data show CDR1 as GTSNPN and CDR2 as SVGIG (reference sequence). V was clipped by 3 bases and J by 1 base, with 19 bases between them.

The genes are TRBV9 and TRBJ1-5; D gene ambiguous. V lost 0 bases and J lost 5, with 6 bases in between. Germline V gene lookup returns CDR1 SGDLS and CDR2 YYNGEE. The CDR3 length is 13 residues. The DNA for the CDR3 is TGTGCCAGCAGCGTAGGGTTAGATCAGCCCCAGCATTTT. It codes for CASSVGLDQPQHF.

This chain links TRBV12-3 or TRBV12-4 with TRBJ1-2, with D unresolved. V gave up 6 bases and J gave up 7 bases, with 15 bases separating them. This CDR3 is 13 amino acids long. The CDR3 sequence: CASRPGKPGGYTF. Written as DNA, the CDR3 is TGTGCCAGCAGGCCCGGGAAACCGGGTGGCTACACCTTC.

This clone was counted only a few times. The chain joins TRBV7-9 to TRBJ2-7; D tentatively reads TRBD1 or TRBD2 (6 bases each). Germline V gene data show CDR1 as SEHNR and CDR2 as FQNEAQ (reference sequence). V lost 5 bases and J 5 bases, leaving 13 bases between the germline ends. CDR3 length: 13 amino acids. The CDR3 bases are TGTGCCAGCAGCCCCCGGGGGCCCGACGAGCAGTACTTC. It is translated as CASSPRGPDEQYF.

The chain employs TRBV4-1 and TRBJ2-3; possible D gene TRBD2, 6 bases. Germline V lookup: CDR1 MGHRA, CDR2 YSYEKL. V was shortened by 8 bases and J by 6 bases, with 24 bases between the two germline ends. This CDR3 has 16 residues. The CDR3 is CASRYSQGGDADTQYF. CDR3 in DNA: TGCGCCAGCCGATATTCCCAGGGCGGGGACGCGGATACGCAGTATTTT.

This chain links TRBV6-5 with TRBJ2-2; 10 bases map to TRBD2. Trimming removed 3 bases from V and 6 bases from J; junction bases left unmatched: 4. CDR3 length: 15 amino acids. The V gene's germline CDR1 is MNHEY and CDR2 SVGAGI. The CDR3 loop is CASSYLAGVAGELFF. The CDR3 region has the DNA TGTGCCAGCAGTTATCTAGCGGGAGTAGCCGGGGAGCTGTTTTTT.

The CDR3 DNA follows: TGTGCCAGCTCACCGGGCCCCCTCAATGAGCAGTTCTTC. Encoded protein: CASSPGPLNEQFF. V gene TRBV18 combines with J gene TRBJ2-1; D is undetermined. Germline values: CDR1 KGHSH, CDR2 LQKENI. This CDR3 region has 13 residues. V shed 3 bases and J shed 6 bases, with 9 bases lying between them. Variable domain in full (rest from reference TRBV18 and TRBJ2-1): NAGVMQNPRHLVRRRGQEARLRCSPMKGHSHVYWYRQLPEEGLKFMVYLQKENIIDESGMPKERFSAEFPKEGPSILRIQQVVRGDSAAYFCASSPGPLNEQFFGPGTRLTVL.

The chain joins TRBV12-5 to TRBJ2-1; 11 bases match TRBD2. V lost 6 bases to trimming and J lost 5 bases; unmatched junction nucleotides: 9. Per the germline V gene, CDR1 is LGHNT and CDR2 is FRNRAP. The length of the CDR3 is 16 residues. The CDR3 DNA is TGTGCTAGTGGCCGAGTAGCGGGGGGGCCACACAATGAGCAGTTCTTC. It is translated as CASGRVAGGPHNEQFF. Full variable domain (rest looked up from reference TRBV12-5 and TRBJ2-1): DARVTQTPRHKVTEMGQEVTMRCQPILGHNTVFWYRQTMMQGLELLAYFRNRAPLDDSGMPKDRFSAEMPDATLATLKIQPSEPRDSAVYFCASGRVAGGPHNEQFFGPGTRLTVL.